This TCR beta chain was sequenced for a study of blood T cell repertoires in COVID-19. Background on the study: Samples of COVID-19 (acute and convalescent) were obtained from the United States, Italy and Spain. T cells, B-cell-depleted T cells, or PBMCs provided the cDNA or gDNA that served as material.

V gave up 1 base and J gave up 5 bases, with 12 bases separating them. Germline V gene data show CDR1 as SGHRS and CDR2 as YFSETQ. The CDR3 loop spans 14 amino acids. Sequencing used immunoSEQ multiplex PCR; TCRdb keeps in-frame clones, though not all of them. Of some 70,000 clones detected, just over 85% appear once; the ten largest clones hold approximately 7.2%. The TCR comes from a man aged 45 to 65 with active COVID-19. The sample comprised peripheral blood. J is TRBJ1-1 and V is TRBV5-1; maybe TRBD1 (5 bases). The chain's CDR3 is CASSLSRGGTEAFF. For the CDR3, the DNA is TGCGCCAGCAGCTTGAGTAGGGGAGGAACTGAAGCTTTCTTT.